The entry that follows covers one T cell receptor (beta chain) sequence. Its specific antigen is unknown. The sample holds no much larger clone one base away, and base qualities are not on file. TCRbeta CDR3 regions were amplified from genomic DNA using the immunoSEQ Assay, a bias-controlled multiplex PCR. On the study's bioinformatics: The number of nucleated cells in each sample was estimated by amplification of reference gene primers within the assay. To quantify the absolute abundance of each unique TCRbeta CDR3 rearrangement, sequence reads were collapsed and filtered. For each sample, productive Simpson clonality was calculated as the square root of Simpson's diversity index over productive rearrangements. Not all clones reach the TCRdb copy of this immuneACCESS table, which keeps in-frame sequences only. Checked studies attribute under half of the gap to unresolved V genes and leave the rest unexplained. The DNA gave D and trimming, while V, J and clone size come from that table. The sample yields fewer than 250,000 clones; 83% were counted once. The ten largest clones capture 5.5% of the sample.

This entry comes from a study of blood T cell repertoires in COVID-19 (dated by TCRdb to the early 2020s). Notes on the research overall: Samples covering the acute and convalescent phases of COVID-19 were provided by collaborators in the United States, Italy and Spain. Where available, HLA class I and class II types were taken from metadata supplied by the sample provider and were not determined by assay-based typing. Samples came from the ongoing ImmuneRACE study (first 160 participants) plus 1,254 subjects from 6 global collaborators. Deeply sampled blood TCRbeta repertoires from subjects exposed to, actively infected with, or recovered from COVID-19 were included in the dataset. The material from the prospective study consisted of cDNA or gDNA derived from T cells, B-cell-depleted T cells, or PBMCs. The sample metadata nearly always contained a de-identified subject ID, COVID-19 status, age in years and sex. The repertoires were released in a freely available public database meant as a resource for research on the immune response to SARS-CoV-2. Summary of the overall study and its limitations: Clinical and demographic metadata were provided uncurated, with the amount varying by source and participant.

Collaborating institutions collected whole blood in K2EDTA tubes following their own protocols. Collaborator samples were shipped for TCRbeta analysis as frozen whole blood, isolated PBMCs, or DNA extracted from either sample type. The receptor comes from a human donor in a cohort sampled during active COVID-19. Sequenced: peripheral blood.

The bases read TGTGCCAGCAGCGTAGATTCGACAGCCGAGGACACCATATATTTT. This gives the protein CASSVDSTAEDTIYF. The rearrangement joined TRBV9 to TRBJ1-3; a tentative D match to TRBD1 spans 5 bases. V and J are truncated by 0 bases and 8 bases respectively, leaving an intervening sequence of 15 bases. Inclusive of the bounding cysteine and phenylalanine, the CDR3 is 15 residues long. Only CDR3 DNA remains: 45 bases, in frame from the first base. CDR1 and CDR2 are read off the germline V gene as SGDLS and YYNGEE.